The sequence of this T cell receptor (beta chain) was determined in a study of T cell responses to AZD1222 COVID-19 vaccine. Clones were sequenced by immunoSEQ multiplex PCR, and TCRdb holds only the in-frame ones, with some missing. Of more than 150,000 clones listed, around 88% are singletons. Study findings and constraints: Nearly half of spike-specific TCRs reportedly go after variant regions that carry no mutations.

As concerns this clone: As yet, its antigen is unknown.

This clonotype originated in an adult in good health. The starting material was peripheral blood, obtained on day 0 of AZD1222 vaccination.

This chain's CDR3 is CASSPARATGEKLFF. CDR3 DNA: TGTGCCAGCAGCCCCGCCCGGGCTACGGGAGAAAAACTGTTTTTT. The gene calls are TRBV7-8 and TRBJ1-4, with no clear D. Deletions cut 5 bases from V and 8 bases from J, with 18 bases between. Per germline, CDR1 SGHVS and CDR2 FQNEAQ. The CDR3 is 15 amino acids. The full variable domain, in which reference TRBV7-8 and TRBJ1-4 provide the parts outside the CDR3, is GAGVSQSPRYKVAKRGQDVALRCDPISGHVSLFWYQQALGQGPEFLTYFQNEAQLDKSGLPSDRFFAERPEGSVSTLKIQRTQQEDSAVYLCASSPARATGEKLFFGSGTQLSVL.